Shown below are 27 T cell receptor beta chains from a single sample sequenced in a study of response to subunit inactivated influenza vaccine. MiXCR, applied by TCRdb to the RT-PCR reads, yields one record per CDR3 protein. The table records 650,000 to 800,000 distinct CDR3 sequences, about 15% of them present only once. The sequencing used PBMCs from blood, collected roughly 15 days before vaccination. The receptors come from a man between 45 and 60 years old who received an inactivated influenza vaccine.

The chain employs TRBV3-1 and TRBJ2-6, with unresolved D. The CDR3 extends over 14 amino acids. The ends were cut back, 6 bases at V and 2 bases at J, with 8 bases in the middle. Germline V gene data show CDR1 as LGHDT and CDR2 as YNNKEL (reference sequence). DNA for the CDR3: TGTGCCAGCAGTCCCCTCGCTGGGGCCAACGTCCTGACTTTC. Protein: CASSPLAGANVLTF.

This clonotype has just a few counts. V gene TRBV4-3 combines with J gene TRBJ2-1, with D unresolved. CDR1 LGHNA and CDR2 YSLEER come from the germline V gene. The ends were cut back, 0 bases at V and 0 bases at J, with 9 bases in the middle. This CDR3 has 16 residues. CDR3 residues: CASSQEARLSYNEQFF. CDR3 coding DNA: TGCGCCAGCAGCCAAGAAGCCAGACTCTCCTACAATGAGCAGTTCTTC.

Ten or more counts support this clonotype. The chain carries TRBV4-2 and TRBJ1-4; D not resolved. V lost 3 bases and J lost 8, with 7 bases in between. The CDR3 sequence is 12 residues long. Germline V gene data show CDR1 as LGHNA and CDR2 as YNFKEQ. CDR3 in DNA: TGTGCCAGCAGCCAGAGAAGCGAAAAACTGTTTTTT. Its protein product is CASSQRSEKLFF.

The rearrangement links TRBV20-1 to TRBJ2-2, with 10 bases lining up with TRBD1. The CDR3 runs to 15 residues. The V segment lost 6 bases and the J segment 6 bases; nucleotides outside the gene matches: 10. Per germline, CDR1 DFQATT and CDR2 SNEGSKA (reference sequence). In nucleotides, the CDR3 is TGCAGTGCCAACGATCCCGGGACAGGGGCCGGGGAGCTGTTTTTT. The encoded protein is CSANDPGTGAGELFF.

The J gene is TRBJ2-7, the V gene TRBV7-2; D tentatively reads TRBD1 or TRBD2 (5 bases each). The CDR3 is 14 residues long. Germline V gene sequence: CDR1 SGHTA, CDR2 FQGNSA. The V end lost 4 bases, the J end lost 6 bases, and 16 bases lay between the germline ends. The CDR3 protein is CASSSGTPRGEQYF. The CDR3 nucleotides read TGTGCCAGCAGCTCAGGGACGCCCCGCGGCGAGCAGTACTTC.

This chain joins TRBV7-9 and TRBJ1-4; D call uncertain. The CDR3 extends over 13 amino acids. The V gene's germline CDR1 is SEHNR and CDR2 FQNEAQ (reference sequence). V lost 4 bases, J lost 8 bases, and 11 bases lay in between. The CDR3 coding sequence is TGTGCCAGCAGCTCCCTATTAGCCGAAAAACTGTTTTTT. It encodes CASSSLLAEKLFF.

The chain joins TRBV18 to TRBJ2-3; D call uncertain. Germline CDR1 reads KGHSH; CDR2 reads LQKENI. The ends were cut back, 3 bases at V and 10 bases at J, with 17 bases in the middle. The CDR3 is made up of 14 amino acids. CDR3 sequence: CASSPQGGVYPQYF. The CDR3 DNA sequence: TGTGCCAGCTCACCCCAAGGTGGTGTCTACCCGCAGTATTTT.

V and J are TRBV10-3 and TRBJ2-3, with D possibly TRBD2 on 6 matching bases. The V end was cut by 4 bases, the J end by 5 bases, with 16 bases between. Germline values: CDR1 ENHRY, CDR2 SYGVKD. The CDR3 sequence is 15 residues long. DNA of the CDR3: TGTGCCATCAGTGGAGTTGCGGGAATTTTAGATACGCAGTATTTT. Its protein is CAISGVAGILDTQYF.

This clonotype was counted a single time. A much larger clone lies one base from this, so it may be a read error. The chain couples TRBV7-9 to TRBJ2-7; 7 nucleotides line up with TRBD2. The CDR3 consists of 15 residues. In germline, CDR1 is SEHNR, CDR2 FQNEAQ (reference sequence). The CDR3 reads CAGSPLAAGSYEQYF. As DNA, the CDR3 is TGTGCCGGCAGCCCTCTAGCGGCCGGCTCCTACGAGCAGTACTTC.

A few counts support this clonotype. The V call is TRBV5-6, the J call TRBJ2-1; D possibly matches TRBD1 or TRBD2 (5 bases each). V dropped 4 bases and J dropped 7 bases, with 15 bases sitting between them. The CDR3 contains 14 residues. Germline V lookup: CDR1 SGHDT, CDR2 YYEEEE. The CDR3 region has the DNA TGTGCCAGCAGCCCTGGTGAGGGGAAGAATGAGCAGTTCTTC. Its translation: CASSPGEGKNEQFF.

This clonotype has just a few counts. V and J are TRBV7-3 and TRBJ2-7, with D unclear. The CDR3 has 13 residues. Per germline, CDR1 SGHTA and CDR2 FQGTGA. V lost 5 bases, J lost 5 bases, and 13 bases lay in between. The CDR3 here is CASSLLRADEQYF. CDR3 DNA: TGTGCCAGCAGCCTACTTAGGGCCGACGAGCAGTACTTC.

Regarding this clonotype: A clone one base away is much larger, so this may be a read error. The chain employs TRBV5-1 and TRBJ2-5; D possibly corresponds to TRBD1 (6 bases). The germline V gene has CDR1 SGHRS and CDR2 YFSETQ. CDR3 size: 15 residues. V was clipped by 7 bases and J by 4 bases, with 20 bases between them. DNA for the CDR3: TGCGCCAGCGGCGGAACAACAGGGACCGCAGAGACCCAGTACTTC. Protein: CASGGTTGTAETQYF.

A few counts support this clonotype. V is TRBV6-5 and J is TRBJ2-1, with 7 nucleotides matching TRBD1. Germline values: CDR1 MNHEY, CDR2 SVGAGI. The CDR3 totals 15 residues. The ends lost 5 bases at V and 5 bases at J; junction bases unmatched: 9. CDR3 amino acids: CASSTDRAGNNEQFF. The CDR3 DNA reads as TGTGCCAGCAGTACCGACAGGGCAGGCAACAATGAGCAGTTCTTC.

This chain connects TRBV4-1 to TRBJ2-1; the D gene is possibly TRBD1 (6 bases). Germline-derived CDR1 and CDR2 are MGHRA and YSYEKL. The V gene lost 0 bases and the J gene lost 13 bases, with 13 bases spanning the gap. CDR3 length: 13 residues. In nucleotides, the CDR3 is TGCGCCAGCAGCCAAGATTCAGGGGCTCTACAGTTCTTC. As protein: CASSQDSGALQFF.

This clonotype has a count of ten or more. The chain carries TRBV7-6 and TRBJ2-7, with 7 bases aligning to TRBD1. The CDR3 totals 15 residues. The trim removed 4 bases at V and 2 bases at J, leaving 8 bases unmatched. Germline CDR1 SGHVS, CDR2 FNYEAQ. The CDR3 protein is CASSSRDRGAYEQYF. The CDR3 DNA is TGTGCCAGCAGCTCAAGGGACAGAGGAGCCTACGAGCAGTACTTC.

This clonotype was counted many times. The chain joins TRBV6-2 or TRBV6-3 to TRBJ1-2; D is ambiguous. This CDR3 is 14 amino acids long. Germline CDR1 reads MNHEY; CDR2 reads SVGEGT. The V end was cut by 5 bases, the J end by 2 bases, with 12 bases between. The CDR3 loop reads CASSPTPVNYGYTF. The CDR3 DNA reads TGTGCCAGCAGTCCTACCCCCGTGAACTATGGCTACACCTTC.

This clonotype was counted a few times. The chain links TRBV9 to TRBJ2-7, with TRBD2 matching over 7 bases. Germline V lookup: CDR1 SGDLS, CDR2 YYNGEE. V was clipped by 4 bases and J by 4 bases; unmatched bases: 8. The CDR3 runs to 14 residues. In nucleotides, the CDR3 is TGTGCCAGCAGCCCTCAGTCCGGGAGGTACGAGCAGTACTTC. It translates to CASSPQSGRYEQYF.

This clonotype was detected many times. The chain is built from TRBV6-5 and TRBJ2-1, with 11 bases that match TRBD2. V lost 2 bases, J lost 0 bases, and 6 bases stayed unmatched. The CDR3 length is 18 residues. In germline, CDR1 is MNHEY, CDR2 SVGAGI. As DNA, the CDR3 is TGTGCCAGCAGTTACGCTAGCGGGGGGACGAGCTCCTACAATGAGCAGTTCTTC. It specifies CASSYASGGTSSYNEQFF.

The rearrangement links TRBV11-2 to TRBJ2-3, with TRBD1 identical over 8 bases. This CDR3 is 18 amino acids long. Germline lookup yields CDR1 SGHAT and CDR2 FQNNGV. After removal of 0 bases from V and 6 bases from J, the junction contained 14 bases not matched to a gene. The CDR3 DNA reads as TGTGCCAGCAGCTTAGACGTTAGTTGGCGACAGGGGTACGATACGCAGTATTTT. It codes for CASSLDVSWRQGYDTQYF.

The chain has TRBV3-1 and TRBJ2-7; 7 positions match TRBD2. The CDR3 runs 14 residues. V shed 2 bases, J shed 3 bases, and the junction held 4 bases outside the gene matches. Germline assignment: CDR1 LGHDT and CDR2 YNNKEL (reference sequence). Written as DNA, the CDR3 is TGTGCCAGCAGCCAAAGGGGAGGGGTCTACGAGCAGTACTTC. Protein product: CASSQRGGVYEQYF.

This clonotype turned up a few times. The CDR3 here is CSVERGFF. The CDR3 bases are TGCAGCGTTGAACGGGGGTTCTTC. This sequence joins TRBV29-1 and TRBJ2-1, with a weak D call TRBD2 (5 bases). The V gene lost 2 bases and the J gene lost 15 bases, with 5 bases spanning the gap. CDR1 SQVTM and CDR2 ANQGSEA come from the germline V gene. This CDR3 is built from 8 residues.

For the CDR3, the DNA is TGTGCCAGCCGTACGGCGCCCCTTATTTTGGCGGGCGTCAGCACAGATACGCAGTATTTT. Amino acid sequence: CASRTAPLILAGVSTDTQYF. The rearrangement uses TRBV12-3 or TRBV12-4 and TRBJ2-3, with TRBD2 as a possible D gene (5 bases). V was pared by 8 bases and J by 0 bases, with 30 bases between. The CDR3 covers 20 residues.

This clonotype appeared a few times. The CDR3 protein is CASSQEGPGLSSGNTIYF. For the CDR3, the DNA is TGTGCCAGCAGCCAAGAAGGTCCAGGGCTTAGCTCTGGAAACACCATATATTTT. The rearrangement joins TRBV14 to TRBJ1-3, with D possibly TRBD1 on 5 matching bases. V lost 0 bases, J lost 0 bases, and 15 bases lay in between. Germline CDR1 and CDR2: SGHDN and FVKESK. The CDR3 totals 18 residues.

On this clonotype: At one of its ends the junction is not consistent with the germline gene, which may arise from a read error. This chain links TRBV18 with TRBJ2-3, with D uncertain. In germline, CDR1 is KGHSH, CDR2 LQKENI. The CDR3 has 14 residues. The CDR3 protein is CASSLRPAPDAQYF. CDR3 sequence (DNA): TGTGCCAGCTCTCTCAGACCGGCCCCAGATGCGCAGTATTTT.

This chain connects TRBV7-9 to TRBJ2-3; D unclear. The CDR3 totals 14 residues. Trimming shortened V by 3 bases and J by 1 base, and 8 bases separated the two germline ends. The V gene's germline CDR1 is SEHNR and CDR2 FQNEAQ (reference sequence). Written as DNA, the CDR3 is TGTGCCAGCAGCTTCGGCCGACGCACAGATACGCAGTATTTT. Amino acids: CASSFGRRTDTQYF.

This clonotype has a handful of counts. V is TRBV6-2 or TRBV6-3 and J is TRBJ1-4, with D uncertain. Trimming cost V 0 bases and J 8 bases, with 13 bases left between them. The germline V gene encodes CDR1 MNHEY and CDR2 SVGEGT. The CDR3 totals 15 residues. In DNA, the CDR3 is TGTGCCAGCAGTTACTCGCCTCCTCGAGGGGAAAAACTGTTTTTT. Encoded protein: CASSYSPPRGEKLFF.

This clonotype has more than one count but fewer than ten. The chain uses TRBV10-3 and TRBJ2-1; 8 bases fit TRBD1. The CDR3 has 14 residues. Per germline, CDR1 ENHRY and CDR2 SYGVKD. The junction had 5 bases not matched to a gene; V was cut back by 10 bases and J by 0 bases. For the CDR3, the DNA is TGTGCCAGCCTGACAGGGGACTCCTACAATGAGCAGTTCTTC. Translated, it gives CASLTGDSYNEQFF.